This TCR beta chain was observed in a study of blood T cells in healthy people across ages. Study findings and constraints: When one million T cells were used, diversity estimates were thought to be underestimates.

This clonotype was seen only once. The antigen is not known. Together with a sample-barcoded 5' primer, a J-beta primer mix was included in a second PCR lasting about 6 to 11 cycles. Each of the cDNA molecules was tagged by a template-switch adaptor with 12 random nucleotides. Each sample provided no less than 2.5 million CDR3-containing paired-end reads. TCRdb redid the calling of the 5' RACE reads with MiXCR, one entry per CDR3 protein. The sample includes 780,000 or so distinct CDR3 sequences, around three fifths seen only once; the top ten take around a quarter. This TCR was recovered from a man aged 35 to 55 in good health. The material sequenced was blood.

CDR3 DNA sequence: TGTGCCGTGGGCAGCGGGGCGCTCCAAGAGACCCAGTACTTC. Translating gives CAVGSGALQETQYF. The chain combines TRBV27 with TRBJ2-5, with 7 bases that match TRBD2. Germline CDR1 MNHEY, CDR2 SMNVEV (reference sequence). The CDR3 consists of 14 residues. V dropped 11 bases and J dropped 1; count of bases not matched to a gene: 10.